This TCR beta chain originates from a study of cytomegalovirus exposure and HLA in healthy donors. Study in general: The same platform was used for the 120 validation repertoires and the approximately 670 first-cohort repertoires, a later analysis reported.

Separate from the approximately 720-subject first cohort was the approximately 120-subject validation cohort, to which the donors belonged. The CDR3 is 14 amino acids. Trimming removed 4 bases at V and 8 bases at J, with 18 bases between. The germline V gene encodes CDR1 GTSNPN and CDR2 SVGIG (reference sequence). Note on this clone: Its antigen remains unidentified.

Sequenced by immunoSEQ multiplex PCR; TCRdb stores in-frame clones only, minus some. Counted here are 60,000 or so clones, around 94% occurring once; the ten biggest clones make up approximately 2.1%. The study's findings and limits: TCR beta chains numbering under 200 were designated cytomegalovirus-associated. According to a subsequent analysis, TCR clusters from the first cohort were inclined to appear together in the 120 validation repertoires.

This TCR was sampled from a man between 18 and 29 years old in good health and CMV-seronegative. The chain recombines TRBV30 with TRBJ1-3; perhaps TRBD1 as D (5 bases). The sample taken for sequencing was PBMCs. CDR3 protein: CAWTTTGGKDTIYF. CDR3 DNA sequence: TGTGCCTGGACCACCACGGGGGGTAAAGACACCATATATTTT. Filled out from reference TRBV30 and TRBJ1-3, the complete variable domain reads SQTIHQWPATLVQPVGSPLSLECTVEGTSNPNLYWYRQAAGRGLQLLFYSVGIGQISSEVPQNLSASRPQDRQFILSSKKLLLSDSGFYLCAWTTTGGKDTIYFGEGSWLTVV.